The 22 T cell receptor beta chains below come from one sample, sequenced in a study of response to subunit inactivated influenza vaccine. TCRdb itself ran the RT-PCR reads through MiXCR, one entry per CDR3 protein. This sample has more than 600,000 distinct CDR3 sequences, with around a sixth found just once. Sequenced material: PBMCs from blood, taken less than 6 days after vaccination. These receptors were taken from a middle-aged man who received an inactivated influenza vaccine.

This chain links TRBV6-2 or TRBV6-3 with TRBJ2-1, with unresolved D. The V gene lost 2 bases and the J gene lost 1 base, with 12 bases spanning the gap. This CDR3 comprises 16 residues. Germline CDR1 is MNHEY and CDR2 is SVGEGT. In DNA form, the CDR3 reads TGTGCCAGCAGTTACAATGCGGCTCTTTCCTACAATGAGCAGTTCTTC. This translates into CASSYNAALSYNEQFF.

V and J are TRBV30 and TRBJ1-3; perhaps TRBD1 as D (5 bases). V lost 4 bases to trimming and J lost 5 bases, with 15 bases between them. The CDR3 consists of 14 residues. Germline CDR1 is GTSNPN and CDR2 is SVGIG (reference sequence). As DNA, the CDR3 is TGTGCCTGGACCCCAGACAGCACGAGAAACACCATATATTTT. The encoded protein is CAWTPDSTRNTIYF.

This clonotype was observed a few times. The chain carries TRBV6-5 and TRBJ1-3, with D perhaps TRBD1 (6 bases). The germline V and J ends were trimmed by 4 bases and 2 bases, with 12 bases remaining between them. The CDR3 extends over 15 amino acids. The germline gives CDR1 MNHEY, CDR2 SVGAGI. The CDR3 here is CASSSDRRPGNTIYF. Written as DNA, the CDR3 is TGTGCCAGCAGTTCGGACAGACGTCCTGGAAACACCATATATTTT.

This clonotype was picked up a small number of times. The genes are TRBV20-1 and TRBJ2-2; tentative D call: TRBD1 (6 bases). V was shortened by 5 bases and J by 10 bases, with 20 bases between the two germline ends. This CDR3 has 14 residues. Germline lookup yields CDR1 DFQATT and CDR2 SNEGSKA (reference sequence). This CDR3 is CSAAPARGRAELFF. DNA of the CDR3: TGCAGTGCTGCCCCCGCCAGGGGTAGGGCGGAGCTGTTTTTT.

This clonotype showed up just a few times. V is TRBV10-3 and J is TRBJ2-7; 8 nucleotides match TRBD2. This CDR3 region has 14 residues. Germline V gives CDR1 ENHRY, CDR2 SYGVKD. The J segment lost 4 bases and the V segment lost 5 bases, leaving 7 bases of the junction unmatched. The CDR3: CAISKSRGDYEQYF. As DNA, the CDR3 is TGTGCCATCAGTAAATCGCGGGGGGATTACGAGCAGTACTTC.

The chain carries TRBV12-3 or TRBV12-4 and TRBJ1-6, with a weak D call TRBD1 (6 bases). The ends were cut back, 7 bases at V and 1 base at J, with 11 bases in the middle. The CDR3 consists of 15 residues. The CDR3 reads CASTEGTSYNSPLHF. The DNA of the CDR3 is TGTGCCAGCACCGAAGGGACATCCTATAATTCACCCCTCCACTTT.

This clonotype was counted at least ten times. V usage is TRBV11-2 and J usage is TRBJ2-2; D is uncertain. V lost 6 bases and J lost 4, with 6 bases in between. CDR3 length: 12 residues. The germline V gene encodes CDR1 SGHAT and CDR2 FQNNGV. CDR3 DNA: TGTGCCAGCAGATCTAGCACCGGGGAGCTGTTTTTT. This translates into CASRSSTGELFF.

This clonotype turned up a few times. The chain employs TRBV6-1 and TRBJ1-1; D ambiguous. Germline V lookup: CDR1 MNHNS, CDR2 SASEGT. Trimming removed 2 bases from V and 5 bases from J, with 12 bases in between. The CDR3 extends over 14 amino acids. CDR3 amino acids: CASSEWTGRTEAFF. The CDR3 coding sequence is TGTGCCAGCAGTGAATGGACTGGGCGTACTGAAGCTTTCTTT.

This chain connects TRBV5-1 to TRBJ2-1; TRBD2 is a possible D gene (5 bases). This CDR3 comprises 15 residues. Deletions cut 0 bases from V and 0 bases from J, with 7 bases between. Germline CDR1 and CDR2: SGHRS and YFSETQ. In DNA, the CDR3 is TGCGCCAGCAGCTTGGAAGACTACTCCTACAATGAGCAGTTCTTC. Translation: CASSLEDYSYNEQFF. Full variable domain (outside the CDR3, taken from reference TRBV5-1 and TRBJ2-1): KAGVTQTPRYLIKTRGQQVTLSCSPISGHRSVSWYQQTPGQGLQFLFEYFSETQRNKGNFPGRFSGRQFSNSRSEMNVSTLELGDSALYLCASSLEDYSYNEQFFGPGTRLTVL.

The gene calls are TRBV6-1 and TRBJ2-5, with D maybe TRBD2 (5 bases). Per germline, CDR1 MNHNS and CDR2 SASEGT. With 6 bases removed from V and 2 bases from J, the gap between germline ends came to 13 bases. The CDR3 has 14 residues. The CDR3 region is CASRGIARQETQYF. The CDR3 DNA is TGTGCCAGCAGGGGAATAGCGAGGCAAGAGACCCAGTACTTC.

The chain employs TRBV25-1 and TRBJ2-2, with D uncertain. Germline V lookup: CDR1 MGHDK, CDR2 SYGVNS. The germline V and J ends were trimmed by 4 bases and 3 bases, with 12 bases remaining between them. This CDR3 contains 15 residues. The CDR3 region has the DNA TGTGCCAGCAGTGCAAGGGAAGTATACACCGGGGAGCTGTTTTTT. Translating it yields CASSAREVYTGELFF.

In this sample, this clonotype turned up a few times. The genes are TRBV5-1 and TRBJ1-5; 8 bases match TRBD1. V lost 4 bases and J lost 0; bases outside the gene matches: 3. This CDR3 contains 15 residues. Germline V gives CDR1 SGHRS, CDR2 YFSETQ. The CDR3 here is CASSETGDSNQPQHF. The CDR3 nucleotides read TGCGCCAGCAGCGAGACAGGGGATAGCAATCAGCCCCAGCATTTT.

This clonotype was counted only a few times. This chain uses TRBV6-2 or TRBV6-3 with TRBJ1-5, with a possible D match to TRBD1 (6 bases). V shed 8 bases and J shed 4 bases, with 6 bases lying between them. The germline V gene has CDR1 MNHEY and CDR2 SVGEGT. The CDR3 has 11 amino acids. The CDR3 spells CASGQNQPQHF. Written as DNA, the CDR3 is TGTGCCAGCGGACAGAATCAGCCCCAGCATTTT.

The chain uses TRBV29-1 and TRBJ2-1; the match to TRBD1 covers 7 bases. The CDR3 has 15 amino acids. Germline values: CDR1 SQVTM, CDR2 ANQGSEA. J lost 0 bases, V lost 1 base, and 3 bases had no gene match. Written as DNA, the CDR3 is TGCAGCGTTGAAGTTCAGGGGGACTCCTACAATGAGCAGTTCTTC. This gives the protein CSVEVQGDSYNEQFF.

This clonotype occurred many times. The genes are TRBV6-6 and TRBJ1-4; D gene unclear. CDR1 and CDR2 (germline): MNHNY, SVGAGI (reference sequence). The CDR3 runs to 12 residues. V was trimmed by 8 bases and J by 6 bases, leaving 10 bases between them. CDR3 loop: CASSLEDEKLFF. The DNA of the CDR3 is TGTGCCAGCTCTCTAGAGGATGAAAAACTGTTTTTT.

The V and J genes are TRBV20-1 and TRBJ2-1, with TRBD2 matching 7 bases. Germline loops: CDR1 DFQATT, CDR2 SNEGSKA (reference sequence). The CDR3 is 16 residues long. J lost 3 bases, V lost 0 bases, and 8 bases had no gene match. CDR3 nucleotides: TGCAGTGCTAGAGATCCAGCGGGGAACCTCTACAATGAGCAGTTCTTC. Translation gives CSARDPAGNLYNEQFF.

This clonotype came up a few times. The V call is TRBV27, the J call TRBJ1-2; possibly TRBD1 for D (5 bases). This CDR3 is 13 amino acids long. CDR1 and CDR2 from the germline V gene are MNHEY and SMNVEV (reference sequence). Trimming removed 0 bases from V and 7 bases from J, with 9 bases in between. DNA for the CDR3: TGTGCCAGCAGTTTATCCCAGGGTCTTGGCTACACCTTC. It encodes CASSLSQGLGYTF.

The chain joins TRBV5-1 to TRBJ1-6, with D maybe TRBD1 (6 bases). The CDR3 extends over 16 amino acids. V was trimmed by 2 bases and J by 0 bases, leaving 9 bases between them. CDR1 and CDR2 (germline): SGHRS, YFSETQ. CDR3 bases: TGCGCCAGCAGCTTCGACAGGCTCTCCTATAATTCACCCCTCCACTTT. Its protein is CASSFDRLSYNSPLHF. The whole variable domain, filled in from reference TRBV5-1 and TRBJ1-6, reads KAGVTQTPRYLIKTRGQQVTLSCSPISGHRSVSWYQQTPGQGLQFLFEYFSETQRNKGNFPGRFSGRQFSNSRSEMNVSTLELGDSALYLCASSFDRLSYNSPLHFGNGTRLTVT.

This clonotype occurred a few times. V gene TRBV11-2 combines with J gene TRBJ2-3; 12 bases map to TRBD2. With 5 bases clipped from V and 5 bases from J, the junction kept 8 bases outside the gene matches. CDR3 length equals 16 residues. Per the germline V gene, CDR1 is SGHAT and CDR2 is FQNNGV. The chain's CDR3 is CASSPMTTSGGDTQYF. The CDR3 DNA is TGTGCCAGCAGCCCGATGACGACTAGCGGGGGAGATACGCAGTATTTT.

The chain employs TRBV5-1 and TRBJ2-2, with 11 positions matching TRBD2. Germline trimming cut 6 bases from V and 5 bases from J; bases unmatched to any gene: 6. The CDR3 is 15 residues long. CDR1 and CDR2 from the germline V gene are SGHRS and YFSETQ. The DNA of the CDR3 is TGCGCCAGCACCCAGCTAGCGGGAGGAACCGGGGAGCTGTTTTTT. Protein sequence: CASTQLAGGTGELFF. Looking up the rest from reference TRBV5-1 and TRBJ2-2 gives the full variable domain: KAGVTQTPRYLIKTRGQQVTLSCSPISGHRSVSWYQQTPGQGLQFLFEYFSETQRNKGNFPGRFSGRQFSNSRSEMNVSTLELGDSALYLCASTQLAGGTGELFFGEGSRLTVL.

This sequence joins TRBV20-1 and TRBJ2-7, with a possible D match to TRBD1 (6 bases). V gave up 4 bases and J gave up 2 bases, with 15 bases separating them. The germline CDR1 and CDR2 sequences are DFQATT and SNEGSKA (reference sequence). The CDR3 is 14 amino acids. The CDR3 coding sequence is TGCAGTGCTACTCGGGACACGGATCCCTACGAGCAGTACTTC. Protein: CSATRDTDPYEQYF.

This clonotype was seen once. CDR3 amino acids: CASSKLTGINTEAFF. For the CDR3, the DNA is TGTGCCAGCAGTAAACTCACAGGGATTAACACTGAAGCTTTCTTT. The rearrangement links TRBV2 to TRBJ1-1; D is possibly TRBD1 (6 bases). With 5 bases removed from V and 2 bases from J, the gap between germline ends came to 15 bases. This CDR3 has 15 amino acids. Per germline, CDR1 SNHLY and CDR2 FYNNEI.